The TCR beta chain under discussion was sequenced for a study of blood T cell repertoires in COVID-19 (dated by TCRdb to 2020 to 2021). About the investigation overall: Collaborator samples came from the United States, Italy and Spain and covered acute and convalescent phases of COVID-19. The prospective study material was composed of cDNA or gDNA derived from T cells, B-cell-depleted T cells, or PBMCs. Subjects who had been exposed to COVID-19, were actively infected with it, or had recovered from it provided the deeply sampled blood TCRbeta repertoires that made up the dataset. The repertoires were released in a freely available public database intended as a resource for research on the immune response to SARS-CoV-2. The samples were drawn from two sources: the first 160 participants of the ongoing ImmuneRACE study, and fewer than 1,500 subjects contributed by 6 global collaborators. A de-identified subject ID, COVID-19 status, age in years and sex were almost always included in the sample metadata. Where available, HLA class I and class II types were taken from metadata supplied by the sample provider and were not determined by assay-based typing.

What the work shows at the level of the full study, not this receptor alone: The amount of clinical and demographic metadata varied by source and participant and was provided uncurated.

TCRbeta CDR3 regions were amplified from genomic DNA by means of the immunoSEQ Assay, a bias-controlled multiplex PCR. In the paper's pipeline: Within the assay, amplification of reference gene primers was used to estimate how many nucleated cells each sample contained. To quantify the absolute abundance of each unique TCRbeta CDR3 rearrangement, sequence reads were collapsed and filtered. Productive Simpson clonality was computed per sample as the square root of Simpson's diversity index over productive rearrangements. Drawn from immuneACCESS, this table holds only the in-frame rearrangements with V and J called that TCRdb kept. Clones are partly lost; checked studies trace under half to an unresolved V gene and leave the rest unexplained. V and J calls and clone size follow that table, whereas D and trimming were derived from the DNA. The sample data list under 200,000 clones, and less than 90% of these were observed just once. The top ten clones comprise 0.7% to 0.8% of the sample.

In regard to this clone: What this receptor recognizes is not known. The record has no base qualities; no much larger clone is one base away.

Collaborating institutions collected whole blood in K2EDTA tubes following their own protocols. For TCRbeta analysis, collaborator samples were shipped as frozen whole blood, as isolated PBMCs, or as DNA extracted from either sample type. V and J are trimmed by 1 base and 5 bases, and the gene matches miss 8 bases of the junction. CDR3 length: 16 amino acids, cysteine to phenylalanine. Of the read, only the CDR3 DNA is kept; its 48 bases are in frame from base 1. CDR1 and CDR2, looked up from the germline V gene (reference sequence), are SEHNR and FQNEAQ. Rearrangement joined TRBV7-9 to TRBJ2-7; TRBD1 matches 10 bases in the middle. Sequencing was carried out using peripheral blood. The sequence came from a woman aged 70-85 years with acute or convalescent COVID-19. The CDR3 region reads CASSLGDRGKLDEQYF. The DNA is TGTGCCAGCAGCTTAGGGGACAGGGGAAAACTTGACGAGCAGTACTTC.